This T cell receptor beta chain was obtained from a study of CD8 T cells in Susac syndrome. Findings and caveats of the study: It was acknowledged by the study that relatively few individuals were included in its TCR sequencing and HLA analysis.

The V gene's germline CDR1 is MGHDK and CDR2 SYGVNS. The CDR3 extends over 12 amino acids. V was cut by 2 bases and J by 0 bases, with 1 base left in between. On this clonotype itself: Its antigen is unknown.

With random hexamers, reverse transcription was performed on about 0.5 to 1 ug of RNA. TCRdb reprocessed the immunoSEQ multiplex PCR reads via MiXCR and lists one record per CDR3 protein. The table includes about 300,000 distinct CDR3 sequences, around 85% detected once. TCR beta from blood CD8+ and CD4+ T cells was sequenced. Sequencing was done on a sample of CD8+ T cells from PBMCs. The TCR comes from a human donor with multiple sclerosis. J is TRBJ2-5 and V is TRBV25-1; D is unresolved. The DNA of the CDR3 is TGTGCCAGCAGTGAACACCAAGAGACCCAGTACTTC. It encodes CASSEHQETQYF.